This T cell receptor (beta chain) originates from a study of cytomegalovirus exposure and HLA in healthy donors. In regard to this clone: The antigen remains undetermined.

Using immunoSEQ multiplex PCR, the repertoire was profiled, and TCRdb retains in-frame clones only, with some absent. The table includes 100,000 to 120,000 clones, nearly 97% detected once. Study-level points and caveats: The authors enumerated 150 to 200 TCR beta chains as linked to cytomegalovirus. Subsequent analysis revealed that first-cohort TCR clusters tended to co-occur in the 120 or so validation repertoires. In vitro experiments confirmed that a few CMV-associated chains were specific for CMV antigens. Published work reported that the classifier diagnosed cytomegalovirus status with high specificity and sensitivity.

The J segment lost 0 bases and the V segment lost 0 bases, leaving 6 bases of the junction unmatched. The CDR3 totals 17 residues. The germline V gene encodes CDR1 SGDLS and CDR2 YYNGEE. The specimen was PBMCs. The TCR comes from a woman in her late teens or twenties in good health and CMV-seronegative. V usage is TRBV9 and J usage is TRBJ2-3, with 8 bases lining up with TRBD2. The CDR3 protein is CASSVGTSGYSTDTQYF. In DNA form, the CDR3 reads TGTGCCAGCAGCGTAGGTACTAGCGGTTACAGCACAGATACGCAGTATTTT.